These T cell receptor beta chains were read from a single sample in a study of OX40 agonist ivuxolimab in advanced cancers. Sequencing used immunoSEQ multiplex PCR; TCRdb keeps in-frame clones, though not all of them. The sample comprises about 61,000 clones, 80% to 85% of which are singletons, and less than 3.5% rests with the top ten. Here the sequenced sample was CD4+ or CD8+ T cells sorted from blood, taken in a trial of the OX40 agonist ivuxolimab. Receptors were obtained from an adult with an advanced solid tumor such as melanoma, head and neck, liver or kidney cancer. The CDR3 runs from the conserved cysteine through the conserved F or W. A D gene is named only where the DNA matches it firmly. A clone size is listed for some rows: how often the clone was seen (once, few, many), or a class if it is expanded.

TRBV7-2	.	TRBJ2-7	TRBD2	CASSLGGGAVYEQYF	TGTGCCAGCAGCTTAGGCGGGGGGGCTGTCTACGAGCAGTACTTC
TRBV5-1	.	TRBJ2-3	TRBD1	CASSLEGGTGTDTQYF	TGCGCCAGCAGCTTGGAAGGAGGGACAGGGACAGATACGCAGTATTTT
TRBV7-2	.	TRBJ1-2	TRBD1	CASSLSGGNGYTF	TGTGCCAGCAGCCTCTCAGGGGGGAATGGCTACACCTTC
TRBV6-1	.	TRBJ1-1	TRBD1	CASSAQGLGTEAFF	TGTGCCAGCAGTGCACAGGGGTTGGGGACTGAAGCTTTCTTT
TRBV5-1	once	TRBJ1-5	.	CASSLEPNQPQHF	TGCGCCAGCAGCTTGGAGCCCAATCAGCCCCAGCATTTT
TRBV18	.	TRBJ2-5	.	CASSPGTGQETQYF	TGTGCCAGCTCACCCGGGACGGGCCAAGAGACCCAGTACTTC
TRBV7-2	.	TRBJ2-3	.	CASSLSLAGLTQYF	TGTGCCAGCAGCTTAAGCCTAGCAGGCCTTACGCAGTATTTT
TRBV29-1	.	TRBJ2-5	.	CSVGQATWETQYF	TGCAGCGTTGGTCAGGCTACCTGGGAGACCCAGTACTTC
TRBV4-1	few	TRBJ2-1	.	CASSQGRGGKDNEQFF	TGCGCCAGCAGCCAAGGAAGGGGAGGTAAGGACAATGAGCAGTTCTTC
TRBV15	.	TRBJ1-1	.	CATSRDTGSEAFF	TGTGCCACCAGCAGAGACACAGGGTCTGAAGCTTTCTTT
TRBV19	.	TRBJ2-7	TRBD2	CASRLSAGAYEQYF	TGTGCCAGTAGGCTCTCGGCGGGAGCCTACGAGCAGTACTTC
TRBV29-1	.	TRBJ2-7	TRBD1	CSVTGTGGSNEQYF	TGCAGCGTTACCGGGACAGGGGGCTCGAACGAGCAGTACTTC
TRBV7-2	.	TRBJ1-2	TRBD1	CASSSGTGGARGYTF	TGTGCCAGCAGCTCGGGGACAGGGGGTGCTCGGGGCTACACCTTC
TRBV7-9	.	TRBJ1-2	.	CASSFTGFGGGYTF	TGTGCCAGCAGCTTTACAGGCTTCGGGGGTGGCTACACCTTC
TRBV19	.	TRBJ2-5	TRBD1	CASSIRQGLGETQYF	TGTGCCAGTAGTATACGACAGGGGCTAGGAGAGACCCAGTACTTC
TRBV2	.	TRBJ1-2	.	CALSSTGNYGYTF	TGTGCCTTAAGTTCGACAGGAAACTATGGCTACACCTTC
TRBV5-6	.	TRBJ1-5	.	CASSFGTPNQPQHF	TGTGCCAGCAGCTTCGGGACACCTAATCAGCCCCAGCATTTT
TRBV27	.	TRBJ1-1	.	CASSLLVGSTEAFF	TGTGCCAGCAGTTTATTGGTGGGGAGCACTGAAGCTTTCTTT
TRBV6-1	.	TRBJ1-2	.	CASSEVEYGYTF	TGTGCCAGCAGTGAAGTCGAGTATGGCTACACCTTC
TRBV6-5	.	TRBJ1-2	TRBD1	CASKKAPQGAYGYTF	TGTGCCAGCAAAAAAGCCCCCCAGGGGGCCTATGGCTACACCTTC
TRBV5-1	.	TRBJ2-5	.	CASSLDLNNQETQYF	TGCGCCAGCAGCTTGGACTTAAACAACCAAGAGACCCAGTACTTC
TRBV7-8	.	TRBJ2-7	.	CASSLGEVAVYEQYF	TGTGCCAGCAGCTTGGGTGAGGTGGCAGTCTACGAGCAGTACTTC
TRBV9	.	TRBJ1-4	.	CASSVGGGTNEKLFF	TGTGCCAGCAGCGTAGGTGGGGGGACTAATGAAAAACTGTTTTTT
TRBV7-2	few	TRBJ2-7	.	CASSLTGTKPYEQYF	TGTGCCAGCAGCTTGACCGGGACCAAGCCCTACGAGCAGTACTTC
TRBV11-2	.	TRBJ2-5	.	CASRHESGSGRTQYF	TGTGCCAGCAGGCACGAGTCGGGCTCGGGTCGGACCCAGTACTTC
TRBV7-6	.	TRBJ2-5	.	CASSLALLETQYF	TGTGCCAGCAGCTTAGCCTTGTTAGAGACCCAGTACTTC
TRBV11-3	.	TRBJ1-4	.	CASSLSLTQGGGLFF	TGTGCCAGCAGCTTATCCTTGACACAGGGAGGGGGACTGTTTTTT
TRBV6-6	.	TRBJ1-1	.	CASSPEGGMNTEAFF	TGTGCCAGCAGCCCCGAGGGGGGAATGAACACTGAAGCTTTCTTT
TRBV7-8	.	TRBJ1-2	TRBD1	CASSASGGYGYTF	TGTGCCAGCAGCGCGTCAGGGGGCTATGGCTACACCTTC
TRBV5-1	.	TRBJ2-1	TRBD2	CASSLAGGDNEQFF	TGCGCCAGCAGCTTGGCCGGGGGGGACAATGAGCAGTTCTTC
TRBV7-8	.	TRBJ1-2	.	CASSSSSDGYGYTF	TGTGCCAGCAGCTCCTCGAGTGACGGCTATGGCTACACCTTC
TRBV6-6	.	TRBJ2-7	.	CASSFYDRSYYEQYF	TGTGCCAGCAGTTTTTACGACAGGAGCTACTACGAGCAGTACTTC
TRBV18	once	TRBJ2-5	TRBD1	CASSPTPGTGIIYF	TGTGCCAGCTCACCCACACCCGGGACAGGGATTATATACTTC
TRBV15	.	TRBJ2-5	TRBD2	CATSRPLAGQETQYF	TGTGCCACCAGCAGACCACTAGCGGGGCAAGAGACCCAGTACTTC
TRBV28	.	TRBJ2-5	TRBD1	CASSSDRGRFRRETQYF	TGTGCCAGCAGTTCGGACAGGGGGAGGTTTCGTAGGGAGACCCAGTACTTC
TRBV28	once	TRBJ2-7	.	CASSTGTLTYEQYF	TGTGCCAGCAGTACCGGGACTTTGACCTACGAGCAGTACTTC
TRBV5-1	.	TRBJ2-3	.	CASSLGQRLGTDTQYF	TGCGCCAGCAGCTTGGGCCAGCGTCTGGGCACAGATACGCAGTATTTT
TRBV10-3	.	TRBJ2-2	.	CAIRRGGQGDTGELFF	TGTGCCATCAGGAGGGGAGGGCAGGGGGACACCGGGGAGCTGTTTTTT
TRBV28	.	TRBJ1-6	TRBD1	CASIQIRDSYGSPLHF	TGTGCCAGCATCCAGATTCGGGACAGTTACGGTTCACCCCTCCACTTT
TRBV5-5	.	TRBJ1-1	TRBD1	CASSLSPGQMTFF	TGTGCCAGCAGCTTGTCTCCGGGACAGATGACTTTCTTT
TRBV28	.	TRBJ1-5	.	CASSLLVTGGTAQHF	TGTGCCAGCAGTTTATTGGTTACAGGTGGCACGGCCCAGCATTTT
TRBV7-3	.	TRBJ2-1	TRBD2	CASSSGLAGYEQFF	TGTGCCAGCAGCTCGGGACTAGCGGGGTATGAGCAGTTCTTC
TRBV6-5	.	TRBJ1-2	TRBD1	CASSPQGAHGYTF	TGTGCCAGCAGTCCGCAGGGGGCACATGGCTACACCTTC
TRBV7-2	.	TRBJ1-2	TRBD1	CASSSPGTGSRGYTF	TGTGCCAGCAGCTCCCCGGGGACAGGGTCTCGTGGCTACACCTTC
TRBV2	.	TRBJ2-1	.	CASSEKWVDEQFF	TGTGCCAGCAGTGAAAAATGGGTTGATGAGCAGTTCTTC
TRBV28	.	TRBJ2-3	TRBD2	CASTPYGSGGAFTDTQYF	TGTGCCAGCACCCCATACGGGAGCGGGGGGGCCTTCACAGATACGCAGTATTTT
TRBV10-3	.	TRBJ1-5	.	CAISERGYSNQPQHF	TGTGCCATCAGTGAAAGAGGATATAGCAATCAGCCCCAGCATTTT
TRBV5-1	.	TRBJ2-7	.	CASSPGGRTFYEQYF	TGCGCCAGCAGCCCAGGCGGCAGGACCTTCTACGAGCAGTACTTC
TRBV18	.	TRBJ2-5	TRBD1	CASSRTGVGKGETQYF	TGTGCCAGCTCACGGACAGGGGTCGGGAAGGGAGAGACCCAGTACTTC
TRBV2	.	TRBJ2-7	.	CASTTGVMGYEQYF	TGTGCCAGCACCACTGGGGTGATGGGCTACGAGCAGTACTTC
TRBV15	.	TRBJ2-3	.	CATSRDGPPGRDLADTQYF	TGTGCCACCAGCAGAGATGGACCGCCGGGCAGGGACCTGGCAGATACGCAGTATTTT
TRBV5-1	.	TRBJ2-3	.	CASSLGDNTDTQYF	TGCGCCAGCAGCTTGGGGGACAACACAGATACGCAGTATTTT
TRBV5-1	.	TRBJ2-1	.	CASSREGYNEQFF	TGCGCCAGCAGCCGAGAGGGTTACAATGAGCAGTTCTTC
TRBV6-1	few	TRBJ2-2	TRBD2	CASSELLAGYGELFF	TGTGCCAGCAGTGAACTGCTAGCGGGGTATGGGGAGCTGTTTTTT
TRBV2	.	TRBJ1-2	.	CASRNDSVNYGYTF	TGTGCCAGCAGGAACGATTCCGTGAACTATGGCTACACCTTC